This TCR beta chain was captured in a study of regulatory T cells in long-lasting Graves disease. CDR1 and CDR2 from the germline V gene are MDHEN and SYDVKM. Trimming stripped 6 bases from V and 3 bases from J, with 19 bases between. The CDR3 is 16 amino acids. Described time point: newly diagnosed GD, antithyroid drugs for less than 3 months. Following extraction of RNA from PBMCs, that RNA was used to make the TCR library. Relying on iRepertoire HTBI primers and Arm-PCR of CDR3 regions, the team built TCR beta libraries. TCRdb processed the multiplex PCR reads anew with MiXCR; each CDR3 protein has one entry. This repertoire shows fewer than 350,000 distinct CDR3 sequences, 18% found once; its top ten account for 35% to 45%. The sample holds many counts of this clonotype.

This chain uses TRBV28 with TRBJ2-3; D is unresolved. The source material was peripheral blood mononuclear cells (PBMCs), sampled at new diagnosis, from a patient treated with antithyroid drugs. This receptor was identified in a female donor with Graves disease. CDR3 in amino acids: CASRGSSLFGTDTQYF. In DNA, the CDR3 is TGTGCCAGCAGGGGGTCTAGTCTCTTTGGGACAGATACGCAGTATTTT.